Included here is one T cell receptor (beta chain) sequence, with context. Per the authors' pipeline: Reference gene primer amplification yielded estimated nucleated cell counts. The table came from immunoSEQ multiplex PCR; TCRdb's copy has only in-frame clones and leaves some out. D and trimming come from the DNA, and the V and J calls and clone size come from that table. Among some 220,000 clones listed, about 83% were seen once. These data are taken from a study of blood T cell repertoires in COVID-19. Background on the study: COVID-19 samples, acute and convalescent, were from the United States, Italy and Spain. Nucleic acid was either cDNA or gDNA, and it came from T cells, B-cell-depleted T cells, or PBMCs.

The ends were cut back, 5 bases at V and 4 bases at J, with 14 bases in the middle. The CDR3 has 13 amino acids. Germline CDR1 and CDR2: SQVTM and ANQGSEA. This TCR was sampled from a woman aged 25 to 39 with COVID-19, enrolled during active disease. The chain combines TRBV29-1 with TRBJ1-1; possibly TRBD1 for D (5 bases). Sequencing input: peripheral blood. CDR3 residues: CSVIRGDGTEAFF. The CDR3 region has the DNA TGCAGCGTTATTAGGGGTGACGGCACTGAAGCTTTCTTT.